This passage covers 30 T cell receptor beta chains from one sample sequenced in a study of low-dose radiotherapy and immunotherapy resistance in tumors. Sample time point: after trial treatment. Regarding treatment: LDRT plus nivolumab, ipilimumab, low-dose cyclophosphamide and aspirin (RACIN trial). Priming of first-strand cDNA relied on TRAV- and TRBV-specific primers (covering alpha and beta chains). Amplification, which lasted around 18 PCR cycles, used a constant-region primer and V-primer adapter to amplify TCRs. TCRdb re-analysed the reads in MiXCR, keeping a single row per CDR3 protein. Of 65,000 to 95,000 distinct CDR3 sequences listed, 17% are singletons. Material: PBMCs, obtained after low-dose radiotherapy plus immunotherapy. These receptors originate from a male donor with prostate cancer.

This clonotype occurred many times. The chain combines TRBV7-9 with TRBJ2-2; tentatively, D is TRBD1 (6 bases). The CDR3 totals 17 residues. Germline-derived CDR1 and CDR2 are SEHNR and FQNEAQ (reference sequence). Trimming stripped 0 bases from V and 1 base from J, with 12 bases between. The CDR3 DNA reads TGTGCCAGCAGCTTAGCGCTGGGGGCACAGAACACCGGGGAGCTGTTTTTT. It codes for CASSLALGAQNTGELFF. The full variable domain, with the rest looked up from reference TRBV7-9 and TRBJ2-2, is DTGVSQNPRHKITKRGQNVTFRCDPISEHNRLYWYRQTLGQGPEFLTYFQNEAQLEKSRLLSDRFSAERPKGSFSTLEIQRTEQGDSAMYLCASSLALGAQNTGELFFGEGSRLTVL.

To note about this clonotype: With only one base between it and a far larger clone, this is likely a read error. This chain links TRBV9 with TRBJ2-5; 12 bases are shared with TRBD1. Germline V gene lookup returns CDR1 SGDLS and CDR2 YYNGEE. V was clipped by 5 bases and J by 5 bases; unmatched bases: 13. The CDR3 totals 17 residues. The CDR3 sequence is CASSLLGTGGVHETQYF. The DNA of the CDR3 is TGTGCCAGCAGTTTATTAGGGACAGGGGGCGTCCATGAGACCCAGTACTTC.

Worth noting for this clonotype: It differs at one base from a far larger clone, so likely a read error. This chain joins TRBV5-4 and TRBJ2-1, with 8 bases that match TRBD1. Germline V gene sequence: CDR1 SGHNT, CDR2 YYREEE (reference sequence). The J segment lost 10 bases and the V segment lost 5 bases, leaving 14 bases of the junction unmatched. The CDR3 has 15 residues. The CDR3 bases are TGTGCCAGCAGTTCGTCCGGGACAGGTTCCTACGAGCAGTTCTTC. It encodes CASSSSGTGSYEQFF. The entire variable domain, with the rest obtained from reference TRBV5-4 and TRBJ2-1, is as follows: ETGVTQSPTHLIKTRGQQVTLRCSSQSGHNTVSWYQQALGQGPQFIFQYYREEENGRGNFPPRFSGLQFPNYSSELNVNALELDDSALYLCASSSSGTGSYEQFFGPGTRLTVL.

This clonotype has ten or more counts. The chain recombines TRBV29-1 with TRBJ2-3, with D perhaps matching TRBD2 (6 bases). Trimming removed 5 bases at V and 9 bases at J, with 18 bases between. Germline CDR1 and CDR2: SQVTM and ANQGSEA. The CDR3 is made up of 13 amino acids. CDR3 nucleotides: TGCAGCGTTAAGGACGGGGGACTCTTAACGCAGTATTTT. It translates to CSVKDGGLLTQYF.

This clonotype was counted at least ten times. The chain links TRBV20-1 to TRBJ2-6, with a weak D call TRBD1 (6 bases). Germline assignment: CDR1 DFQATT and CDR2 SNEGSKA (reference sequence). Trimming stripped 6 bases from V and 0 bases from J, with 12 bases between. The CDR3 runs 15 residues. The CDR3 sequence is CSASTGLSGANVLTF. The CDR3 region has the DNA TGCAGTGCATCGACAGGACTCTCTGGGGCCAACGTCCTGACTTTC.

This clonotype was seen ten or more times. V and J are TRBV7-8 and TRBJ1-4; D unresolved. This CDR3 comprises 15 residues. Germline CDR1 SGHVS, CDR2 FQNEAQ. V was clipped by 4 bases and J by 0 bases, with 9 bases between them. The CDR3 protein is CASSSQWATNEKLFF. In DNA form, the CDR3 reads TGTGCCAGCAGCTCCCAGTGGGCAACTAATGAAAAACTGTTTTTT.

The chain uses TRBV7-2 and TRBJ2-1, with TRBD1 matching 10 bases. The CDR3 totals 13 residues. Per germline, CDR1 SGHTA and CDR2 FQGNSA. Trimming at V came to 5 bases and at J to 10 bases, leaving 5 bases not matched to a gene. The chain's CDR3 is CASSRDRGREQFF. Here the CDR3 DNA reads TGTGCCAGCAGCCGAGACAGGGGGCGAGAGCAGTTCTTC.

The chain recombines TRBV27 with TRBJ1-1; maybe TRBD1 (6 bases). This CDR3 spans 14 amino acids. Deletions cut 4 bases from V and 4 bases from J, with 13 bases between. CDR1 is MNHEY, CDR2 SMNVEV, per germline (reference sequence). For the CDR3, the DNA is TGTGCCAGCAGTTACTGGGGGCTGGGCACTGAAGCTTTCTTT. Its translation is CASSYWGLGTEAFF.

This clonotype appeared many times. The V gene is TRBV6-2 or TRBV6-3, the J gene TRBJ2-3; TRBD2 agrees at 11 bases. This CDR3 has 15 residues. The trim removed 5 bases at V and 3 bases at J, leaving 4 bases unmatched. Germline-derived CDR1 and CDR2 are MNHEY and SVGEGT. As DNA, the CDR3 is TGTGCCAGCAGTCCGCGACTAGCGGGGACAGATACGCAGTATTTT. Its translation: CASSPRLAGTDTQYF.

This clonotype was observed at least ten times. CDR3 bases: TGTGCCAGCAGCTTCGGGGGAGGCCTCTACGAGCAGTACTTC. This translates into CASSFGGGLYEQYF. The chain couples TRBV7-2 to TRBJ2-7, with D possibly matching TRBD2 (6 bases). Trimming took off 3 bases at V and 3 bases at J, with 12 bases between the two ends. CDR1 and CDR2 (germline): SGHTA, FQGNSA. The CDR3 contains 14 residues.

This clonotype was counted once. This chain connects TRBV6-1 to TRBJ2-7; 9 bases map to TRBD1. CDR1 and CDR2 (germline): MNHNS, SASEGT. The CDR3 runs to 16 residues. V shed 5 bases and J 7 bases; nucleotides not matched to a gene: 15. CDR3 protein: CASSSPWDRAAREQYF. The CDR3 DNA follows: TGTGCCAGCAGTTCTCCTTGGGACAGGGCGGCTAGGGAGCAGTACTTC.

This clonotype has ten or more counts. This rearrangement joins TRBV27 to TRBJ2-1, with TRBD2 matching over 7 bases. CDR3 length: 15 amino acids. J lost 7 bases, V lost 4 bases, and 10 bases had no gene match. Germline V gene sequence: CDR1 MNHEY, CDR2 SMNVEV (reference sequence). DNA for the CDR3: TGTGCCAGCAGTTCCCCAGGACTAGGGAAAAATGAGCAGTTCTTC. It is translated as CASSSPGLGKNEQFF.

This clonotype was observed at least ten times. This chain connects TRBV19 to TRBJ1-5; D not resolved. Trimming cost V 4 bases and J 5 bases, with 9 bases left between them. Germline assignment: CDR1 LNHDA and CDR2 SQIVND (reference sequence). CDR3 length: 13 residues. The CDR3 is CASSTSEYQPQHF. The DNA for the CDR3 is TGTGCCAGTAGTACCTCGGAGTATCAGCCCCAGCATTTT. Full variable domain (missing parts from reference TRBV19 and TRBJ1-5): DGGITQSPKYLFRKEGQNVTLSCEQNLNHDAMYWYRQDPGQGLRLIYYSQIVNDFQKGDIAEGYSVSREKKESFPLTVTSAQKNPTAFYLCASSTSEYQPQHFGDGTRLSIL.

This clonotype was detected many times. J is TRBJ2-3 and V is TRBV20-1; 11 bases are a match to TRBD1. Germline V gene data show CDR1 as DFQATT and CDR2 as SNEGSKA (reference sequence). Trimming at V came to 4 bases and at J to 5 bases, leaving 2 bases not matched to a gene. The CDR3 covers 13 residues. The CDR3 DNA is TGCAGTGCTAAAGGGACAGGGGGAGATACGCAGTATTTT. Protein product: CSAKGTGGDTQYF.

This clonotype was seen ten or more times. The rearrangement links TRBV7-8 to TRBJ1-4; a weak D match, TRBD1 (6 bases). The ends were cut back, 3 bases at V and 0 bases at J, with 8 bases in the middle. Germline values: CDR1 SGHVS, CDR2 FQNEAQ. The CDR3 totals 15 residues. The CDR3 nucleotides are TGTGCCAGCAGCTTGGGACACCCAACTAATGAAAAACTGTTTTTT. The encoded protein is CASSLGHPTNEKLFF.

The V gene is TRBV2, the J gene TRBJ2-3, with 7 positions matching TRBD1. The ends lost 4 bases at V and 4 bases at J; junction bases unmatched: 8. This CDR3 contains 15 residues. Germline V gene lookup returns CDR1 SNHLY and CDR2 FYNNEI. The CDR3 protein is CASSVRQGNADTQYF. Here the CDR3 DNA reads TGTGCCAGCAGTGTGCGACAGGGTAATGCAGATACGCAGTATTTT.

Comment on this clonotype: One end of the junction varies from germline; a read error may be responsible. The chain combines TRBV28 with TRBJ2-7; 9 bases line up with TRBD2. The germline CDR1 and CDR2 sequences are MDHEN and SYDVKM. The CDR3 extends over 16 amino acids. DNA for the CDR3: TGTGCCTGCAGTTCAACTTCCGGGACTAGCAGGCTCGGGCAGTACTTC. Translating gives CACSSTSGTSRLGQYF.

This clonotype was seen a few times. The chain is built from TRBV28 and TRBJ2-7; D gene unclear. The CDR3 sequence is 12 residues long. Trimming shortened V by 6 bases and J by 3 bases, and 9 bases separated the two germline ends. From germline, CDR1 is MDHEN and CDR2 SYDVKM. The CDR3 protein is CASSPDHYEQYF. The CDR3 bases are TGTGCCAGCAGCCCTGACCACTACGAGCAGTACTTC.

This clonotype was counted at least ten times. The chain links TRBV2 to TRBJ2-2, with 7 bases that match TRBD2. Germline V gene data show CDR1 as SNHLY and CDR2 as FYNNEI. Trimming removed 7 bases from V and 1 base from J; junction bases left unmatched: 3. The CDR3 loop spans 14 amino acids. CDR3 in amino acids: CASKERENTGELFF. The CDR3 DNA reads TGTGCCAGCAAGGAGCGGGAGAACACCGGGGAGCTGTTTTTT.

There are many counts of this clonotype. This chain links TRBV29-1 with TRBJ2-3; TRBD2 matches 10 bases. This CDR3 contains 14 residues. Trimming cost V 4 bases and J 2 bases; bases outside gene matches: 3. Germline V gene sequence: CDR1 SQVTM, CDR2 ANQGSEA. The CDR3 sequence is CSVVLAGLTDTQYF. The CDR3 DNA reads TGCAGCGTTGTACTAGCGGGACTCACAGATACGCAGTATTTT.

The chain joins TRBV12-3 or TRBV12-4 to TRBJ2-7, with a possible D match to TRBD1 (5 bases). The CDR3 spans 14 residues. With 4 bases removed from V and 2 bases from J, the gap between germline ends came to 12 bases. CDR3 sequence: CASSSRQTAYEQYF. CDR3 nucleotide sequence: TGTGCCAGCAGTTCCCGCCAGACAGCCTACGAGCAGTACTTC.

This clonotype was detected many times. The V gene is TRBV12-3 or TRBV12-4, the J gene TRBJ2-7, with D perhaps matching TRBD1 or TRBD2 (5 bases each). The ends were cut back, 5 bases at V and 5 bases at J, with 13 bases in the middle. The CDR3 runs to 13 residues. The CDR3: CASSGDQYDEQYF. Written as DNA, the CDR3 is TGTGCCAGCAGTGGGGACCAGTACGACGAGCAGTACTTC.

This clonotype was detected ten times or more. The chain links TRBV18 to TRBJ2-7, with 8 nucleotides matching TRBD1. CDR3 size: 14 residues. V gave up 3 bases and J gave up 4 bases; unmatched junction bases: 5. The germline V gene encodes CDR1 KGHSH and CDR2 LQKENI. The CDR3 reads CASSPGQVLYEQYF. The CDR3, as DNA: TGTGCCAGCTCACCGGGACAGGTCTTGTACGAGCAGTACTTC.

This clonotype was recorded many times. This sequence joins TRBV11-1 and TRBJ2-1, with TRBD2 matching over 14 bases. With V trimmed by 7 bases and J by 10 bases, 12 bases remained unmatched. Germline V lookup: CDR1 SGHAT, CDR2 FQDESV (reference sequence). CDR3 length equals 16 residues. CDR3 in amino acids: CASKVEGLAGVGEQFF. The CDR3 bases are TGTGCCAGCAAGGTAGAGGGACTAGCGGGAGTAGGGGAGCAGTTCTTC.

This clonotype was counted ten times or more. The chain uses TRBV6-2 or TRBV6-3 and TRBJ2-1; D call uncertain. This CDR3 has 12 residues. Per germline, CDR1 MNHEY and CDR2 SVGEGT. V shed 2 bases and J shed 9 bases, with 8 bases lying between them. As DNA, the CDR3 is TGTGCCAGCAGTTACGGATGGAGTGAGCAGTTCTTC. Translated, it gives CASSYGWSEQFF.

In this sample, this clonotype turned up many times. The chain is built from TRBV7-2 and TRBJ2-3; no clear D gene. Trimming shortened V by 4 bases and J by 5 bases, and 13 bases separated the two germline ends. Germline-derived CDR1 and CDR2 are SGHTA and FQGNSA. This CDR3 comprises 14 residues. CDR3 coding DNA: TGTGCCAGCAGCTCTAGAACTCGGGTAGATACGCAGTATTTT. Translation gives CASSSRTRVDTQYF.

This clonotype was counted ten times or more. The chain is built from TRBV5-6 and TRBJ2-5; 12 nucleotides align to TRBD2. The CDR3 extends over 15 amino acids. CDR1 is SGHDT and CDR2 is YYEEEE in the germline V gene. J was trimmed by 5 bases and V by 2 bases; bases with no gene match: 4. CDR3 protein: CASSFRLAGVETQYF. CDR3 in DNA: TGTGCCAGCAGCTTTCGACTAGCGGGAGTCGAGACCCAGTACTTC.

This clonotype was seen repeatedly, ten times or more. The chain recombines TRBV7-9 with TRBJ2-1; weak D call: TRBD1 (6 bases). Germline values: CDR1 SEHNR, CDR2 FQNEAQ (reference sequence). Trimming took 5 bases from V and 7 from J, leaving 18 bases between them. CDR3 length equals 15 residues. CDR3 nucleotide sequence: TGTGCCAGCAGCCCTAGGTCAGGGGCGCTGAATGAGCAGTTCTTC. The encoded protein is CASSPRSGALNEQFF.

This sequence joins TRBV7-2 and TRBJ1-3; TRBD1 matches at 11 bases. The CDR3 is 15 amino acids. Per germline, CDR1 SGHTA and CDR2 FQGNSA. V lost 5 bases, J lost 6 bases, and 6 bases stayed unmatched. CDR3 sequence reads: CASSLGQGAVNTIYF. The CDR3 DNA reads as TGTGCCAGCAGCCTAGGACAGGGGGCTGTAAACACCATATATTTT.

A few counts support this clonotype. V is TRBV19 and J is TRBJ1-5; D gene ambiguous. The CDR3 spans 15 residues. Trimming took off 7 bases at V and 0 bases at J, with 13 bases between the two ends. Germline CDR1 LNHDA, CDR2 SQIVND (reference sequence). The CDR3 region is CASTMAANSNQPQHF. In DNA form, the CDR3 reads TGTGCCAGTACCATGGCCGCTAATAGCAATCAGCCCCAGCATTTT.